This TCR beta chain was found in a study of T-cell memory formation after mild COVID-19. Findings and limits, study-wide: Pre-infection memory already had some responding clones, implying cross-reactive memory joined.

The V and J ends lost 8 bases and 0 bases, in that order; junction bases with no gene match: 8. The CDR3 spans 17 residues. TCRdb itself ran the 5' RACE reads through MiXCR, one entry per CDR3 protein. The top ten clones hold around 2% of a sample with 140,000 to 150,000 distinct CDR3 sequences, roughly a fifth of them seen once. A word on this clonotype: Its antigen is currently unknown.

The chain links TRBV12-3 or TRBV12-4 to TRBJ2-3; TRBD2 matches 13 bases. What was sequenced was PBMCs or a T cell subset sorted from them (not recorded which). This receptor was identified in an adult woman who had mild COVID-19 (a few samples of this study predate the infection). Cell type and time point are not known. The CDR3: CASGRLAGGPSTDTQYF. The DNA of the CDR3 is TGTGCCAGCGGGAGACTAGCGGGGGGCCCCAGCACAGATACGCAGTATTTT.